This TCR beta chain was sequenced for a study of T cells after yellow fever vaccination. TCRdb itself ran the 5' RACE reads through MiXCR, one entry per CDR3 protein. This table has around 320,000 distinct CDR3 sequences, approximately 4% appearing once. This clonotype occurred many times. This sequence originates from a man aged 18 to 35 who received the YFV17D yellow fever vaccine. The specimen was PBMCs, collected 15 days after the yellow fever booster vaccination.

The CDR3 protein is CASRTRTKQFF. The CDR3 DNA follows: TGTGCCAGCAGGACGAGGACAAAGCAGTTCTTC. This chain joins TRBV6-5 and TRBJ2-1, with a weak D call TRBD1 (5 bases). Germline loops: CDR1 MNHEY, CDR2 SVGAGI. The V gene lost 6 bases and the J gene lost 11 bases, with 11 bases spanning the gap. The CDR3 runs 11 residues.